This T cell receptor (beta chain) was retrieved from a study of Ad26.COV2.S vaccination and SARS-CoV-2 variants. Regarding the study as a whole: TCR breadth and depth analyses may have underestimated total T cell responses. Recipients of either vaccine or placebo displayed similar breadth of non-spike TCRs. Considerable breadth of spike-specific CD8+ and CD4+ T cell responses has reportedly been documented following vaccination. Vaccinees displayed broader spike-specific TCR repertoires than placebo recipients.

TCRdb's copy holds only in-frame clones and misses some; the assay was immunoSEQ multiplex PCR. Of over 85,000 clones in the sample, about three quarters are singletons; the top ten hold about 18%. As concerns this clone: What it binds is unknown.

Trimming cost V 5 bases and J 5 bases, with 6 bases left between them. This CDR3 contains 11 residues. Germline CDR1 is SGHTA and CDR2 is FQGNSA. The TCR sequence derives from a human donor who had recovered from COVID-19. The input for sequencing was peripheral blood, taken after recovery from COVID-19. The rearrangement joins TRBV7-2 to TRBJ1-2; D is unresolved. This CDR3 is CASSDAYGYTF. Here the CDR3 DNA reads TGTGCCAGCAGCGATGCTTATGGCTACACCTTC.